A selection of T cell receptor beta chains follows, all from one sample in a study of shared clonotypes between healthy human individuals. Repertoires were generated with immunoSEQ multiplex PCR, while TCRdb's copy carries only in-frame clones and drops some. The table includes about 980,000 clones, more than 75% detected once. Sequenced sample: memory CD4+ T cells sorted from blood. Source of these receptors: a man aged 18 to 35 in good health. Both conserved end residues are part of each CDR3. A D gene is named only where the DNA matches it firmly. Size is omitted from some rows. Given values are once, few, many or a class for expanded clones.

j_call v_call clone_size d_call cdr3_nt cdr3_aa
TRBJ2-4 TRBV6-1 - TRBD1 TGTGCCAGCAGTGGACAGGGGATTTTCGGAAACATTCAGTACTTC CASSGQGIFGNIQYF
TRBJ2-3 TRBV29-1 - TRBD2 TGCAGCGTTGGACTCGCGGGAGGGGGGACGCAGTATTTT CSVGLAGGGTQYF
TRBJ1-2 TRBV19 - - TGTGCCAGCCTAAACAGGGCAAGCTATGGCTACACCTTC CASLNRASYGYTF
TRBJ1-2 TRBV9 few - TGTGCCAGCAGCATACCACAAGAAAGCTACACCTTC CASSIPQESYTF
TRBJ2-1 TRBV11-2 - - TGTGCCAGCAGCTTAGTGTCCTTCAATGAGCAGTTCTTC CASSLVSFNEQFF
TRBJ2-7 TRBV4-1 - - TGCGCCAGCAGCCAAGAAGCGGGGACAGATTACGAGCAGTACTTC CASSQEAGTDYEQYF
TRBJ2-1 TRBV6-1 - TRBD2 TGTGCCAGCAGTGTACTAGCGGGAGGGGTTAATGAGCAGTTCTTC CASSVLAGGVNEQFF
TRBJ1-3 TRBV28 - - TGTGCCAGCAGTTTCCGGGGGGCTCGCGGAAACACCATATATTTT CASSFRGARGNTIYF
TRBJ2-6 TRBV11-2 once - TGTGCCAGCAGCTTAGACCCCTCGGTCTCTGGGGCCAACGTCCTGACTTTC CASSLDPSVSGANVLTF
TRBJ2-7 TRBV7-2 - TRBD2 TGTGCCAGCAGCTTAGTAGCGGGAGGGCCCTACGAGCAGTACTTC CASSLVAGGPYEQYF
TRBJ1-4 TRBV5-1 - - TGCGCCAGCAGCCCAAGGACGGCAACTAATGAAAAACTGTTTTTT CASSPRTATNEKLFF
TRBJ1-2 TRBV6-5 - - TGTGCCAGCAGAACAACAGGGAGCTACACCTTC CASRTTGSYTF
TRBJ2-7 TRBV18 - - TGTGCCAGCTCACCAATGGGGGACCACGAGCAGTACTTC CASSPMGDHEQYF
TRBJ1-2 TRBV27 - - TGTGCCCTCGGGGAGACAACTAACTATGGCTACACCTTC CALGETTNYGYTF
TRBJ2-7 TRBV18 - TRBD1 TGTGCCAGCTTCTCGGAGACAGGGTCCTCCTACGAGCAGTACTTC CASFSETGSSYEQYF
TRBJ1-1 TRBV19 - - TGTGCCAGTAGTATTTCCGCGGTGAACACTGAAGCTTTCTTT CASSISAVNTEAFF
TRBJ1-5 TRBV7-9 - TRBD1 TGTGCCAGCAGCTTGGGGACAGGGGACAATCAGCCCCAGCATTTT CASSLGTGDNQPQHF
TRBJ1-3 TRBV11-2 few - TGTGCCAGCAGCTTTAAGGAGGGGTCTGGAAACACCATATATTTT CASSFKEGSGNTIYF
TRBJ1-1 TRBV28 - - TGTGCCAGCGAGACACTGGACACTGAAGCTTTCTTT CASETLDTEAFF
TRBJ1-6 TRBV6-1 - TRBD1 TGTGCCAGCATCCCGACAGGGGCTAATTCACCCCTCCACTTT CASIPTGANSPLHF
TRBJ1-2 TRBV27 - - TGTGCCAGCAGTTTGACCGGCCTGCGTGGCTACACCTTC CASSLTGLRGYTF
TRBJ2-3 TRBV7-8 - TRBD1 TGTGCCAGCAGCCCTGGGACAGGGTGGGGAAGCACAGATACGCAGTATTTT CASSPGTGWGSTDTQYF
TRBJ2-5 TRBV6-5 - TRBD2 TGTGCCAGCAGAGTACTAGCGGGGGGGAGGGAGACCCAGTACTTC CASRVLAGGRETQYF
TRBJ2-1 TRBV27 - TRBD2 TGTGCCAGCAGTTTATACAGCGGGAGGGCATATGAGCAGTTCTTC CASSLYSGRAYEQFF
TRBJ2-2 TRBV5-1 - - TGCGCCAGCAGCCTGGGGCAGAACACCGGGGAGCTGTTTTTT CASSLGQNTGELFF
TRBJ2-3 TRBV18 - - TGTGCCAGCTCACCAGTTGCGCAAACCACAGATACGCAGTATTTT CASSPVAQTTDTQYF
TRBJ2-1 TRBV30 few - TGTGCCTGGAGTGTCATACTAGGGGAGCAGTTCTTC CAWSVILGEQFF
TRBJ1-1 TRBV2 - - TGTGCCAGCAGTGAGGACTCTCTCATGAACACTGAAGCTTTCTTT CASSEDSLMNTEAFF
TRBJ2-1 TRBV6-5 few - TGTGCCAGCAGTTACGACGGGCTAGCGAGTAGGAATGAGCAGTTCTTC CASSYDGLASRNEQFF
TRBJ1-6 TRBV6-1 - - TGTGCCAGCAGTGAATCCGCCGGACGGGGGAGCTCCTATAATTCACCCCTCCACTTT CASSESAGRGSSYNSPLHF
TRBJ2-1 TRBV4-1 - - TGCGCCAGCAGCCAAGAACTTCCTGGTGAGCAGTTCTTC CASSQELPGEQFF
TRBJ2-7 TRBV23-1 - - TGCGCCAGCAGTCCCGGACACCCGGCGAGAAACGAGCAGTACTTC CASSPGHPARNEQYF
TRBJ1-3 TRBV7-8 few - TGTGCCAGCAGCTTAGCGGGGGGGACTGGAAACACCATATATTTT CASSLAGGTGNTIYF
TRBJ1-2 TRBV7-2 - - TGTGCCAGCAGCTTAATCGCAGGGATTGGCTATGGCTACACCTTC CASSLIAGIGYGYTF
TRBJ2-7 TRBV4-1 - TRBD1 TGCGCCAGCAGCCAATCACAGGGGGCCTACGAGCAGTACTTC CASSQSQGAYEQYF
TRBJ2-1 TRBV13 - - TGTGCCAGCAGCTCCGGGACATGGAGTGAGCAGTTCTTC CASSSGTWSEQFF
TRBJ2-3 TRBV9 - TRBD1 TGTGCCAGCAGCGTAGGGGACAGATTTGGAGATACGCAGTATTTT CASSVGDRFGDTQYF
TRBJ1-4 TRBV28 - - TGTGCCAGCAGTCCGCCCATGGGTGAAAAACTGTTTTTT CASSPPMGEKLFF
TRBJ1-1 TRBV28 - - TGTGCCAGCAGTTTAGGGCGGGGTTGGACTGAAGCTTTCTTT CASSLGRGWTEAFF
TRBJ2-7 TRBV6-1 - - TGTGCCAGCAATTTGCGCCAATACGAGCAGTACTTC CASNLRQYEQYF
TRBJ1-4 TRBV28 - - TGTGCCAGCAGTTTCCGGACAGCAGCAACTAATGAAAAACTGTTTTTT CASSFRTAATNEKLFF
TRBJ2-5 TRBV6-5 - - TGTGCCAGCAGTACGGACCAGGGGAGAGAGACCCAGTACTTC CASSTDQGRETQYF
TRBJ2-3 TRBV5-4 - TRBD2 TGTGCCAGCAGAGTTGGTAGCGGGGGGAGTACAGATACGCAGTATTTT CASRVGSGGSTDTQYF
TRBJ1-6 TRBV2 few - TGTGCCAGCAGGACCAGGGGTTCACCCCTCCACTTT CASRTRGSPLHF
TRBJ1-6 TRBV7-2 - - TGTGCCAGCAGCGCCCCCCCACAGGGCAATTCACCCCTCCACTTT CASSAPPQGNSPLHF
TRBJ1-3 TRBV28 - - TGTGCCAGCAGCCGGGGGCCTGGAAACACCATATATTTT CASSRGPGNTIYF
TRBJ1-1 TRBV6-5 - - TGTGCCAGCAGTAGAACACGGAGCACTGAAGCTTTCTTT CASSRTRSTEAFF
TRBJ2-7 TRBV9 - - TGTGCCAGCAGTCCGGGACTTCTATACTACGAGCAGTACTTC CASSPGLLYYEQYF
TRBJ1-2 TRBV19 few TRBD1 TGTGCCAGTAGTATTGGACAGGGTTTTGGCTACACCTTC CASSIGQGFGYTF
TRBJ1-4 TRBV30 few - TGTGCCTGGAGTGTATCGCCGGAACTGTTTTTT CAWSVSPELFF
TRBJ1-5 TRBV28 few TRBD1 TGTGCCAGCAGTTCCGACAGGGGGCAGCCCCAGCATTTT CASSSDRGQPQHF
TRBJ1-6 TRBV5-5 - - TGTGCCAGCAGCTTGAATAACGCAGGGATTAATTCACCCCTCCACTTT CASSLNNAGINSPLHF
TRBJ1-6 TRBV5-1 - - TGCGCCAGCAGCTTGGGGCAGGCCTCGGGTAATTCACCCCTCCACTTT CASSLGQASGNSPLHF
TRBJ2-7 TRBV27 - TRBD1 TGTGCCAGCAGTTTACCGGGACAGGGGGTGGGGGAGCAGTACTTC CASSLPGQGVGEQYF
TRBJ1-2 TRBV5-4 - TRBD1 TGTGCCAGCAGCTTGGGTCAGGGGGAAATCTATGGCTACACCTTC CASSLGQGEIYGYTF
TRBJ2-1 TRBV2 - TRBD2 TGTGCCAGCAGGACTAGCGGGGCGTACAATGAGCAGTTCTTC CASRTSGAYNEQFF
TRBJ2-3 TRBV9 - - TGTGCCAGCAGCGGGCGAAACCAGGCAGATACGCAGTATTTT CASSGRNQADTQYF
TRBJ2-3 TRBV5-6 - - TGTGCCAGCAGCTTATCCGGAGGGACAGATACGCAGTATTTT CASSLSGGTDTQYF
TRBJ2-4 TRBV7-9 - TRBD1 TGTGCCAGCAGCCAGGACAGGGTCCCCTCGGGGATAGCCAAAAACATTCAGTACTTC CASSQDRVPSGIAKNIQYF